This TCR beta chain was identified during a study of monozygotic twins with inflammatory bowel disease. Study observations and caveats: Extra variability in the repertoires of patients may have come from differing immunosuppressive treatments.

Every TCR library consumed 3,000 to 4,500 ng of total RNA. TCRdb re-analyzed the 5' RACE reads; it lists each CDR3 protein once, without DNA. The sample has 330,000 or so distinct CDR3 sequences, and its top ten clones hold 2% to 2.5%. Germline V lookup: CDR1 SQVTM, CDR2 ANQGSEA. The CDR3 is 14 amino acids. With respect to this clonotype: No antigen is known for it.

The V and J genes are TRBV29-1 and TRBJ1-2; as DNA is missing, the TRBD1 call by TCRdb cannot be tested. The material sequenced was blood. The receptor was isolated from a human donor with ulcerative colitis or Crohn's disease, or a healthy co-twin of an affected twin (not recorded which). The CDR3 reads CSVDLQGAGYGYTF.